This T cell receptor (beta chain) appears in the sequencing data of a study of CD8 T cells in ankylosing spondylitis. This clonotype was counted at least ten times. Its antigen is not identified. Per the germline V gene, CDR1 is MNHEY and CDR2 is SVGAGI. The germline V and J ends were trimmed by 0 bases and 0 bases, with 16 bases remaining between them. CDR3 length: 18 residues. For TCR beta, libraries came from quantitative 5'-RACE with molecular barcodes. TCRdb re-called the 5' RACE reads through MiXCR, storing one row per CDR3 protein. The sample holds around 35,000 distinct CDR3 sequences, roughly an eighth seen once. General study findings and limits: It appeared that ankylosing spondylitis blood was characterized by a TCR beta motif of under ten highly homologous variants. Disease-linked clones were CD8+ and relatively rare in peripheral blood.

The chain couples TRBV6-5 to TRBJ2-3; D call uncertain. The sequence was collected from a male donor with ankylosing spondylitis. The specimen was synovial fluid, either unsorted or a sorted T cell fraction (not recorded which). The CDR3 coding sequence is TGTGCCAGCAGTTACTCGGTTGGTTCCCAGCCGAGCACAGATACGCAGTATTTT. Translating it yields CASSYSVGSQPSTDTQYF.